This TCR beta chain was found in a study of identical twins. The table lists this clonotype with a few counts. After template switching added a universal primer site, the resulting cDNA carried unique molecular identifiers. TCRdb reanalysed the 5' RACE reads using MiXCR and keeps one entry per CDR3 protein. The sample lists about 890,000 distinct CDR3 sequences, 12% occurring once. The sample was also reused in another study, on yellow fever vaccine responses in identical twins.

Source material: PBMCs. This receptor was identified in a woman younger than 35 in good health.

In DNA, the CDR3 is TGTGCCAGCAGCTTAGCGTTATCGGGGGGTAACACTGAAGCTTTCTTT. It codes for CASSLALSGGNTEAFF. This chain joins TRBV7-9 and TRBJ1-1, with D maybe TRBD1 (5 bases). Trimming took 0 bases from V and 2 from J, leaving 13 bases between them. CDR3 length equals 16 residues. Germline CDR1 and CDR2: SEHNR and FQNEAQ (reference sequence).